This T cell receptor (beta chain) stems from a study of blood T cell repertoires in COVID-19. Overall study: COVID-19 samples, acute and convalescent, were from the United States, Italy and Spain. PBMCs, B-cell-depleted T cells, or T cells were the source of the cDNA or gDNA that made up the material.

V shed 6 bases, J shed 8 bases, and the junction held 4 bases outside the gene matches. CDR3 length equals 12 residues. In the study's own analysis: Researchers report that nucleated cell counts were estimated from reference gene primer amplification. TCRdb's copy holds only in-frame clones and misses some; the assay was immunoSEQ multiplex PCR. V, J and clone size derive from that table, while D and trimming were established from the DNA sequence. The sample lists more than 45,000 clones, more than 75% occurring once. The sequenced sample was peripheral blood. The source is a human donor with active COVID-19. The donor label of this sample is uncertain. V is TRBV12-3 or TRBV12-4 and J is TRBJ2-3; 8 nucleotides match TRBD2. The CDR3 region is CASRSAGGTQYF. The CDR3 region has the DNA TGTGCCAGCAGGAGCGCGGGGGGTACGCAGTATTTT.